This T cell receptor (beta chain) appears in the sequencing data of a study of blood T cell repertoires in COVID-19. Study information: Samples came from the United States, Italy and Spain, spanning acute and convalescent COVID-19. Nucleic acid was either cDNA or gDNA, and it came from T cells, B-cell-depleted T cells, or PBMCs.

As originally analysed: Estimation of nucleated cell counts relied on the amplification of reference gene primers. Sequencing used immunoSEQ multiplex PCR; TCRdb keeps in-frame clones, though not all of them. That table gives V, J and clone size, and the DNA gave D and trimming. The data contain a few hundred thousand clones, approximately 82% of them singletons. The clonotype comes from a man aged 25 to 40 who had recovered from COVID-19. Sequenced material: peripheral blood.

The CDR3: CASSLVATSGGETQYF. The CDR3 region has the DNA TGTGCCAGCAGCTTAGTGGCGACTAGCGGGGGGGAGACCCAGTACTTC. The rearrangement uses TRBV7-2 and TRBJ2-5, with 13 bases aligning to TRBD2. The length of the CDR3 is 16 residues. CDR1 SGHTA and CDR2 FQGNSA come from the germline V gene. With V trimmed by 1 base and J by 5 bases, 4 bases remained unmatched.